This note documents a single T cell receptor (beta chain) sequence. No antigen is known for it. It has no much larger one-base neighbor in the sample; base qualities were not kept. The CDR3 goes from the cysteine to the phenylalanine over 14 residues. Only CDR3 DNA is held: 42 bases, read in frame from base 1. This record belongs to a study of graft-versus-host responses after intestinal transplantation (dated by TCRdb to about 2021). About the investigation overall: The transplants that recipients got were multivisceral, liver-intestinal, or isolated intestinal. All recipients received anti-thymocyte globulin induction followed by maintenance tacrolimus and steroids for approximately 3 years. After intestinal transplantation, graft-versus-host and host-versus-graft alloreactive T cell clones in the graft, circulation and bone marrow were tracked using bulk TCR-beta CDR3 sequencing. To identify alloreactive clones, pre-transplant mixed lymphocyte reaction products were sequenced and then compared with unstimulated pre-transplant donor and recipient T cells. Of the roughly 25 intestinal transplant recipients enrolled in the cohort, one of whom was a retransplant, a few patients without pretransplant specimens were excluded. Donor T cell macrochimerism was defined as a peak of at least 4% donor T cells among recipient peripheral blood mononuclear cells. Rather than being sequenced by the commercial service, samples from a few later patients were sequenced in-house on an Illumina MiSeq and processed with MiXCR.

Intraepithelial and lamina propria lymphocytes were isolated from graft specimens using dithiothreitol, EDTA incubations and collagenase D digestion. Serial intestinal graft biopsy specimens collected up to 600 days after transplant underwent bulk TCR-beta sequencing. General conclusions and limits of the study: Early after transplant, peak levels of circulating GvH clones were found to be associated with declines in HvG clones. The relatively low number and heterogeneity of intestinal transplant patients limited the conclusions. Patients with donor T cell macrochimerism had high GvH to HvG T cell clonal ratios in their allografts. GvH clones turned up in recipient bone marrow, with some appearing earlier in ileal mucosa or blood, a pattern consistent with an intestinal mucosal origin.

Library preparation employed the immunoSEQ multiplex PCR assay. For most patients, high-throughput TCR-beta CDR3 sequencing of genomic DNA was performed by Adaptive Biotechnologies. Concerning the study's data processing: Adaptive's ImmunoSEQ software was the source of the TCR sequencing data for about 17 patients, while three other patients were processed with MiXCR and VDJtools. Because the origin of CDR3 nucleotide sequences shared between donor and recipient could not be assigned, those sequences were removed. At least 2-fold expansion over unstimulated cells and a minimum CFSE-low frequency of 0.002% (template counts) or 0.001% (read counts) were required for clones to be classified as alloreactive. Mappable clones were those detected in sequenced pre-transplant spleen, lymph node, or MLR CFSE-low populations of the donor or recipient. The cumulative frequency of alloreactive clones was calculated as a percentage of all sequences, weighted by copy number. Sourced from immuneACCESS, this table was stored by TCRdb with only in-frame sequences that have V and J called. A share of the clones is absent; for the studies checked, an unresolved V gene accounts for under half, and the remainder has no known explanation. V and J calls and clone size follow that table, whereas D and trimming were derived from the DNA. Counted in this sample were 15,000 to 20,000 clones; 75% to 85% of them appeared once. The top ten hold 15% to 20% of the sample.

Source: ileum tissue, taken just over 100 days after intestinal transplant. Here the chain combines TRBV21-1 and TRBJ2-5; the table's D call, TRBD2, has no DNA check behind it. TRBV21-1 is tagged as a pseudogene. The source of this sequence is a human patient who received an intestinal transplant, so some T cells may come from the graft donor. The sequence in DNA is TGTGCCAGCAGCCCCCCAATGGTGCGAGAGACCCAGTACTTC. Its protein reads: CASSPPMVRETQYF.